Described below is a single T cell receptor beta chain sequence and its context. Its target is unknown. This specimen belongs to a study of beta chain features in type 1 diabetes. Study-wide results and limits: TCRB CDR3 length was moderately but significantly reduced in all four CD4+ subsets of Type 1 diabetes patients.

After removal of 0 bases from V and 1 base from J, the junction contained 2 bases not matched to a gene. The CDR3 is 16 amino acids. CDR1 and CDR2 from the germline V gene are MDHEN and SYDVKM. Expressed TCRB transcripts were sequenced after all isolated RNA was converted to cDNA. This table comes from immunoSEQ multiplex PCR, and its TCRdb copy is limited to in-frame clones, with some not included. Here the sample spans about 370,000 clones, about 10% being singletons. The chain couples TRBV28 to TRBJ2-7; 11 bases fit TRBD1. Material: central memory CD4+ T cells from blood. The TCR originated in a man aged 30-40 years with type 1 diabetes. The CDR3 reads CASSLWGQGGSYEQYF. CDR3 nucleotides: TGTGCCAGCAGTTTATGGGGACAGGGGGGGTCCTACGAGCAGTACTTC.